This T cell receptor beta chain was profiled in a study of T cells expressing NK-cell markers (dated by TCRdb to 2018 to 2020). Looking at the study overall: Three sorted T-cell subsets (CD3+CD56+NKG2C+, CD3+CD56+NKG2C- and CD3+CD56-NKG2C+) from fewer than 10 donors had their TCR beta-chain repertoires profiled. All eight donors whose samples were sequenced were randomly selected healthy volunteers, three of them men and five women. Libraries were sequenced as 2 x 150 bp reads on Illumina HiSeq 2000/2500, MiSeq or NextSeq. Among the eight sequenced donors, only one was HCMV-seronegative, while the other seven were HCMV-seropositive. Overall study outcomes, separate from this receptor: Whether the expanded NKG2C-expressing T cell clones were specific for HCMV antigens remained unclear. For several donors, the dominant CD3+CD56+NKG2C+ clonotypes were among the top 10 CD8+ clonotypes and accounted for about 1.0-7.5% of CD8+ T cells. Those dominant clonotypes were again the most abundant among CD3+CD56-NKG2C+ cells in a few donors, at roughly 25-65%.

HCMV serostatus was determined by detecting HCMV-specific IgG in serum with a commercial ELISA kit. Peripheral blood mononuclear cells were isolated from blood by Ficoll density gradient centrifugation. The reads were generated on an Illumina HiSeq 2000. 5'RACE template switching, by which a universal primer site and unique molecular identifiers were added, was used to make TCR beta cDNA libraries. cDNA synthesis was primed from the TCR beta constant segment, followed by two successive PCR amplification steps. The study's own analysis went as follows. MIGEC was used to demultiplex reads and group reads by UMI, and MiTCR was used to assemble and quantify clonotypes. To exclude erroneous sequences, any TCR cDNA sequence not supported by at least two reads was discarded. The tcR package was used for downstream repertoire analysis, with clonotypes matched between fractions based on CDR3 nucleotide sequence plus V segment. VDJmatch was used to annotate antigen specificity against VDJdb, with one amino acid substitution allowed in CDR3. TCRdb reprocessed the reads and lists each CDR3 protein sequence as a single entry, with no DNA. The V and J calls, along with clone size, are taken from TCRdb and not from the paper's own processing. The data table for this sample lists 150,000 or so distinct CDR3 sequences. The ten most abundant clones make up 30% to 45% of the sample.

Remarks on this clonotype: Its specific antigen is unknown.

The CDR3, from cysteine to phenylalanine, totals 13 residues. A DNA sequence was not provided. The germline V gene encodes CDR1 SEHNR and CDR2 FQNEAQ (reference sequence). This clonotype was obtained from a woman between 45 and 60 years old in good health. Donor details come from another sample of the same person, matched by shared clones. Specimen: blood T cells: a sorted CD56 or NKG2C T cell subset, CD4+ or CD8+ T cells, or bulk PBMC T cells (not recorded which). Recombination connected TRBV7-9 to TRBJ1-5. This receptor has the CDR3 CASSLGYDQPQHF.